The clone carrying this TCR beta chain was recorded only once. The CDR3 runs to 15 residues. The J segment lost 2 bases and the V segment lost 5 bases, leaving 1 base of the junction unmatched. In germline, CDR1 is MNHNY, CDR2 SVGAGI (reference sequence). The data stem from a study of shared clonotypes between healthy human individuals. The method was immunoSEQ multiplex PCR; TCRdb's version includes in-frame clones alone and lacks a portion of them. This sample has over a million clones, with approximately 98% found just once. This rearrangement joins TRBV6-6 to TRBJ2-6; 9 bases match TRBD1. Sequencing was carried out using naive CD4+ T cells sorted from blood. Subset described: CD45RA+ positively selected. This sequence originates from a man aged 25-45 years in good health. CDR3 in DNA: TGTGCCAGCAGTGGGGACAGGGCTGGGGCCAACGTCCTGACTTTC. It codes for CASSGDRAGANVLTF.